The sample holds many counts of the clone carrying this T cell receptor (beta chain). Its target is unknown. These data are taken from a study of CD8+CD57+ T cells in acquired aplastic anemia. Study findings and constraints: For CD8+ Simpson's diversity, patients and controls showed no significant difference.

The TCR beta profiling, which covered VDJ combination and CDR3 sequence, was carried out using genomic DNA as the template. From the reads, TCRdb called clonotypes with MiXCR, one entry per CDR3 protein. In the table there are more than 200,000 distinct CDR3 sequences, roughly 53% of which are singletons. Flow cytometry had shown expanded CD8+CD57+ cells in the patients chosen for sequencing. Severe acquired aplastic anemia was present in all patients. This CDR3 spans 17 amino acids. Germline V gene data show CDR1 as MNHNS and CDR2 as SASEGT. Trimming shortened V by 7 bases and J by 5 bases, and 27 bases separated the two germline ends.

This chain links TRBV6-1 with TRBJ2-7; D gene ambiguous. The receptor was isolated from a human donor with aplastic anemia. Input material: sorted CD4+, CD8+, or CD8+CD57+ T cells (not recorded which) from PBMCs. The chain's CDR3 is CASTRVGIRRVPDEQYF. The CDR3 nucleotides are TGTGCCAGCACTCGGGTAGGGATACGAAGGGTCCCTGACGAGCAGTACTTC.